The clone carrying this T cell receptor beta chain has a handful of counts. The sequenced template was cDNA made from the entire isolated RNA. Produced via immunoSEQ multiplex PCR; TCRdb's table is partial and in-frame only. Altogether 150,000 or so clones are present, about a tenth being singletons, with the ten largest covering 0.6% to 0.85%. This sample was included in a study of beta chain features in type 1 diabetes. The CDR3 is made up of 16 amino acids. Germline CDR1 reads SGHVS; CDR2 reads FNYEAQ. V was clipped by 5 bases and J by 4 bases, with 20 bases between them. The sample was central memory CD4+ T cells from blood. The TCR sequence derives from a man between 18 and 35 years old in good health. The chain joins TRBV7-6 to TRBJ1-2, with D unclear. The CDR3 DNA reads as TGTGCCAGCAGCCCTGGGGAGGACCCCGGATTCTATGGCTACACCTTC. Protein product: CASSPGEDPGFYGYTF.